This TCR beta chain was sequenced during a study of blood T cell repertoires in COVID-19. This clone was recorded once. The table came from immunoSEQ multiplex PCR; TCRdb's copy has only in-frame clones and leaves some out. Of 150,000 to 200,000 clones detected, roughly 86% appear once; the ten largest clones hold 3% to 4%. This TCR was sampled from a man aged 65 to 79 with acute or convalescent COVID-19. The material sequenced was peripheral blood.

The CDR3 coding sequence is TGTGCCAGCAGTGGGACTAGCGGGGGGTCCGAGCAGTACTTC. Amino acid sequence: CASSGTSGGSEQYF. The chain is built from TRBV27 and TRBJ2-7, with 15 bases identical to TRBD2. The CDR3 is made up of 14 amino acids. The germline gives CDR1 MNHEY, CDR2 SMNVEV (reference sequence). The junction had 2 bases not matched to a gene; V was cut back by 5 bases and J by 6 bases.